These 5 T cell receptor beta chains share one sample of origin, sequenced in a study of robustness of blood B and T cell sequencing. A 5' template-switch oligo added a universal priming site during cDNA synthesis. The template-switch oligo carried a 12-nucleotide random UMI tagging each cDNA molecule. Via MiXCR, TCRdb re-called the PCR reads, giving one row per CDR3 protein. The sample lists around 1,600 distinct CDR3 sequences; 55% to 75% were seen once. Instead of genomic DNA, mRNA was used to measure TCR beta repertoires. What was sequenced was peripheral blood. These receptors all come from a human donor in good health.

The chain uses TRBV18 and TRBJ1-1, with D uncertain. Trimming pared 5 bases from V and 1 base from J, leaving 5 bases between. Per the germline V gene, CDR1 is KGHSH and CDR2 is LQKENI. This CDR3 contains 12 residues. CDR3 in DNA: TGTGCCAGCTCAATTCAGAACACTGAAGCTTTCTTT. This sequence encodes CASSIQNTEAFF.

The rearrangement joins TRBV20-1 to TRBJ2-7; D tentatively reads TRBD1 or TRBD2 (5 bases each). The ends were cut back, 3 bases at V and 2 bases at J, with 17 bases in the middle. Germline V gives CDR1 DFQATT, CDR2 SNEGSKA (reference sequence). This CDR3 has 15 amino acids. The CDR3 sequence is CSASFSGRQTYEQYF. As DNA, the CDR3 is TGCAGTGCTAGTTTTTCTGGGAGACAGACCTACGAGCAGTACTTC.

This clonotype was seen a handful of times. This sequence joins TRBV19 and TRBJ1-1, with a tentative D call TRBD1 (5 bases). Germline CDR1 is LNHDA and CDR2 is SQIVND (reference sequence). Trimming took 1 base from V and 3 from J, leaving 12 bases between them. The CDR3 totals 15 residues. The CDR3 loop is CASSIAPPGHTEAFF. In DNA, the CDR3 is TGTGCCAGTAGTATAGCGCCCCCGGGGCACACTGAAGCTTTCTTT.

The V call is TRBV7-9, the J call TRBJ1-6; D gene unclear. The V gene lost 3 bases and the J gene lost 8 bases, with 5 bases spanning the gap. The V gene's germline CDR1 is SEHNR and CDR2 FQNEAQ (reference sequence). The CDR3 loop spans 12 amino acids. Here the CDR3 DNA reads TGTGCCAGCAGCTTGGAGGATTCACCCCTCCACTTT. Translating gives CASSLEDSPLHF.

In its sample, this clonotype was seen a few times. The V call is TRBV12-3 or TRBV12-4, the J call TRBJ2-1; 9 nucleotides agree with TRBD1. V shed 5 bases, J shed 4 bases, and the junction held 6 bases outside the gene matches. The CDR3 contains 15 residues. In DNA form, the CDR3 reads TGTGCCAGCAGTACGACCGGGACAGGGTACAATGAGCAGTTCTTC. Translating gives CASSTTGTGYNEQFF.